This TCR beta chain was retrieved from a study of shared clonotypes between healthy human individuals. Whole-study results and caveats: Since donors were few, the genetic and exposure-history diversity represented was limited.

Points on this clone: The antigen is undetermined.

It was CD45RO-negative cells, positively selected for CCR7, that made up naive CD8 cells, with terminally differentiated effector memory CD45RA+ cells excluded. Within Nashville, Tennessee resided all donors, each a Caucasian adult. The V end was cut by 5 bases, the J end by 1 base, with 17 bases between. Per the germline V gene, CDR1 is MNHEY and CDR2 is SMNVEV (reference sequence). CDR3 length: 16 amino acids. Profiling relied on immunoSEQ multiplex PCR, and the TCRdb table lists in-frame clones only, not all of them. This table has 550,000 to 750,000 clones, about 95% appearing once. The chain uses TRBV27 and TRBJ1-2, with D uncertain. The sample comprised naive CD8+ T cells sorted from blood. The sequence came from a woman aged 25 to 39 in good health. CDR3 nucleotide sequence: TGTGCCAGCAGTCGGAGGACGCCTCAGGATAACTATGGCTACACCTTC. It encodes CASSRRTPQDNYGYTF.